This record concerns one T cell receptor beta chain sequence. Its antigen is not known. The entry originates in a study of Ad26.COV2.S vaccination and SARS-CoV-2 variants. About the research overall: Intramuscular Ad26.COV2.S at 5x10^10 or 1x10^11 viral particles. The study, taken as a whole, reports: Responses of spike-specific T cells (both CD8+ and CD4+) reportedly showed substantial breadth after vaccination. Spike-specific TCR breadth was greater in vaccine than placebo recipients.

Profiled with immunoSEQ multiplex PCR; TCRdb holds only in-frame clones, not every one. Seen here are over 400,000 clones, approximately 90% observed once, and the top ten hold approximately 1.6%. Treatment specified: about 20 received Ad26.COV2.S at low or high dose, single or two shots; five or six received placebo; per-sample allocation not given. Material that was analyzed had been drawn on day 63 after the first vaccine or placebo injection. An adult donor aged 18-55 years was enrolled in Boston. Per germline, CDR1 PRHDT and CDR2 FYEKMQ (reference sequence). The length of the CDR3 is 17 residues. V was shortened by 1 base and J by 4 bases, with 17 bases between the two germline ends.

The chain is built from TRBV13 and TRBJ2-1; TRBD1 might be the D (6 bases). The sequence was obtained from a person between 18 and 60 years old who received the Ad26.COV2.S COVID-19 vaccine or a placebo. The sequencing used peripheral blood, collected in a trial of Ad26.COV2.S vaccine versus placebo. This CDR3 is CASSLAGGEIGYNEQFF. CDR3 nucleotide sequence: TGTGCCAGCAGCTTAGCTGGGGGCGAAATAGGATACAATGAGCAGTTCTTC.